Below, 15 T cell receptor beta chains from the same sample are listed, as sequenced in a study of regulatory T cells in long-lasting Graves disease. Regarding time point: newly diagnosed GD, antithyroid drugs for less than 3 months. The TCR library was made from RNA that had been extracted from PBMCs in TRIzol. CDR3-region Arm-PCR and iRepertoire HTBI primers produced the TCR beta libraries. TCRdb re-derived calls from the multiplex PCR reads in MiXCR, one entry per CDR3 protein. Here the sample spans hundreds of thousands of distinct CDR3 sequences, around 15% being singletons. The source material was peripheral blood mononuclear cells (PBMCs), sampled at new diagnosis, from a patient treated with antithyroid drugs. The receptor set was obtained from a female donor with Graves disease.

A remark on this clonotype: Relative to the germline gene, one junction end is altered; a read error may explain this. CDR3 bases: TGTGCCAGCAGTGGACTAGGGGGATGGACAGGGGGGGGTTCTGGGGCCAACGTCCCGACTTTC. Amino acids: CASSGLGGWTGGGSGANVPTF. The chain employs TRBV12-3 or TRBV12-4 and TRBJ2-6, with 10 positions matching TRBD1. The CDR3 extends over 21 amino acids.

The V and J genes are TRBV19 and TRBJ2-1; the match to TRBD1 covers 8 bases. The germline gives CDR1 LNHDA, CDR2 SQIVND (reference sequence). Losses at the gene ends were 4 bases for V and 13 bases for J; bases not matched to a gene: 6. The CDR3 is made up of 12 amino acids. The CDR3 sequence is CASSRQGQQQFF. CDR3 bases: TGTGCCAGTAGTAGACAGGGGCAACAACAGTTCTTC.

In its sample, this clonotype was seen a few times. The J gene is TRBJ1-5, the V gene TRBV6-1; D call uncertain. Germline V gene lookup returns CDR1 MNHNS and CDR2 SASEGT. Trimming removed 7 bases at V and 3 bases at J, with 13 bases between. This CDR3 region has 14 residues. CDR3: CASTPALDNQPQHF. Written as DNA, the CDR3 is TGTGCCAGCACCCCGGCCCTTGACAATCAGCCCCAGCATTTT.

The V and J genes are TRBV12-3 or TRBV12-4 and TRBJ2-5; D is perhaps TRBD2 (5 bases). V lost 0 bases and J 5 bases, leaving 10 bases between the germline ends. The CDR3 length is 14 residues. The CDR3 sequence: CASSLALRDETQYF. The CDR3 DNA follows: TGTGCCAGCAGTTTAGCCCTTCGGGATGAGACCCAGTACTTC.

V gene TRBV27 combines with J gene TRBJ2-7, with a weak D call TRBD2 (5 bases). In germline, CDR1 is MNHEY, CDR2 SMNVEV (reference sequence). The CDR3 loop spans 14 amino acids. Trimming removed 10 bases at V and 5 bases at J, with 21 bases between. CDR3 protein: CATSGYGKRNEQYF. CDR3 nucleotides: TGTGCCACCTCGGGGTACGGGAAGAGAAACGAGCAGTACTTC.

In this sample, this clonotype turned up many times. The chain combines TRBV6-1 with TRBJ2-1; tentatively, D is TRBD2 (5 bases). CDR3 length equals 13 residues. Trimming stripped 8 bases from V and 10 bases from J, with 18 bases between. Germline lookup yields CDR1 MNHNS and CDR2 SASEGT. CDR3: CASGPLLGWEQFF. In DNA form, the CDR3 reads TGTGCCAGCGGACCCCTACTAGGATGGGAGCAGTTCTTC.

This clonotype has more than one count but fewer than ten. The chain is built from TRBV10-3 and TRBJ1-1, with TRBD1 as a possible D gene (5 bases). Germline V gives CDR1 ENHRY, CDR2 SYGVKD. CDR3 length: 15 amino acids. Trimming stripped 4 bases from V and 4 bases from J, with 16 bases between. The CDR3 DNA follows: TGTGCCATCAGTGGCGGTACAGGCAGGCTCACTGAAGCTTTCTTT. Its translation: CAISGGTGRLTEAFF.

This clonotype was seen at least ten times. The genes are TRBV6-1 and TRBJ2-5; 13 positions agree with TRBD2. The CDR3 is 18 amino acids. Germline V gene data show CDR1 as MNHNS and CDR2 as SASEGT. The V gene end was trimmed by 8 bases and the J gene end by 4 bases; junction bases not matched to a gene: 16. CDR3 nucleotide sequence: TGTGCCAGCTCCCGAGGGACTAGCGGGAAGTATTTGGGAGAGACCCAGTACTTC. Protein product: CASSRGTSGKYLGETQYF.

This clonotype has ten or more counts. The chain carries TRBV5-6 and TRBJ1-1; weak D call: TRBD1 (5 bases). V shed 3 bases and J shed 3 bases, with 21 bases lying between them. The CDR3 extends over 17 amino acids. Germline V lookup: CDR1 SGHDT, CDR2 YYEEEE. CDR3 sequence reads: CASSSESFSPGDTEAFF. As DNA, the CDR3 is TGTGCCAGCAGCTCTGAATCCTTTTCGCCGGGGGACACTGAAGCTTTCTTT.

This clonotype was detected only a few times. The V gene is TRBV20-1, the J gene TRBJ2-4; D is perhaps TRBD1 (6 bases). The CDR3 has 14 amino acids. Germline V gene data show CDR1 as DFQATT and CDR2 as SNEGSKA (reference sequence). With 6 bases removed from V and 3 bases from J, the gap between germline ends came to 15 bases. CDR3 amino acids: CSAPVRDNKNIQYF. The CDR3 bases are TGCAGTGCCCCGGTCCGGGACAACAAAAACATTCAGTACTTC.

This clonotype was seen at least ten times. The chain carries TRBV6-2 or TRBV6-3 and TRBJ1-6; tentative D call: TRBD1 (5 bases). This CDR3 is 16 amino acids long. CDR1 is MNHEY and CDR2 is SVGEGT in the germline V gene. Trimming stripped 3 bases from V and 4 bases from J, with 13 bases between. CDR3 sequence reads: CASSYTGTEYNSPLHF. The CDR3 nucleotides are TGTGCCAGCAGTTATACCGGGACCGAGTATAATTCACCCCTCCACTTT.

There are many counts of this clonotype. CDR3 residues: CASSLGFTYTF. Written as DNA, the CDR3 is TGTGCCAGCAGTTTAGGTTTTACTTACACCTTC. The genes are TRBV12-3 or TRBV12-4 and TRBJ1-2; D remains ambiguous. The V and J ends lost 1 base and 11 bases respectively, with 8 bases between them. CDR3 length equals 11 residues.

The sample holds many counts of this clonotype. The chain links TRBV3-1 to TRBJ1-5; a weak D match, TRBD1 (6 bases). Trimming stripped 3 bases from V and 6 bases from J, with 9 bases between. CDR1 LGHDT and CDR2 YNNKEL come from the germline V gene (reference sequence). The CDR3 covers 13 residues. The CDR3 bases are TGTGCCAGCAGCCAGAGGGGGGGTCAGCCCCAGCATTTT. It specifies CASSQRGGQPQHF.

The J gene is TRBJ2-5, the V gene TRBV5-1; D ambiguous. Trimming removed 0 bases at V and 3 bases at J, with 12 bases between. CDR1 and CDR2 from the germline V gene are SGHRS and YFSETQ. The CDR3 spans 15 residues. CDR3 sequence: CASSLGGRGEETQYF. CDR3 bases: TGCGCCAGCAGCTTGGGTGGTCGTGGGGAAGAGACCCAGTACTTC.

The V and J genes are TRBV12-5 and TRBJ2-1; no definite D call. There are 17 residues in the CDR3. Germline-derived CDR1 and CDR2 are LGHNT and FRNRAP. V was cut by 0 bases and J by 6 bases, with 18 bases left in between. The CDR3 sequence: CASGLVRGVGFTNEQFF. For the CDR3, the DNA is TGTGCTAGTGGTTTGGTACGTGGGGTAGGATTCACCAATGAGCAGTTCTTC.